This T cell receptor beta chain was found in a study of blood T cell repertoires in COVID-19. The CDR3 totals 14 residues. V was trimmed by 3 bases and J by 2 bases, leaving 7 bases between them. Germline assignment: CDR1 SGHTA and CDR2 FQGNSA. The data were produced by immunoSEQ multiplex PCR, yet TCRdb's version contains in-frame clones alone and is incomplete. The table has 250,000 to 300,000 clones, more than 85% seen once. The sequencing sample was made of peripheral blood. J is TRBJ2-2 and V is TRBV7-2; D ambiguous. The receptor was isolated from a young man with active or convalescent COVID-19. This CDR3 reads CASSFGLNTGELFF. CDR3 sequence (DNA): TGTGCCAGCAGCTTTGGGCTTAACACCGGGGAGCTGTTTTTT.